Following are 16 T cell receptor beta chains from one sample sequenced in a study of blood T cell repertoires in COVID-19. Method: immunoSEQ multiplex PCR; TCRdb's copy keeps in-frame clones and lacks some. Among around 500,000 clones listed, over 75% were seen once. The sequenced material came from peripheral blood. The receptors were gathered from a human donor in a cohort sampled during active COVID-19.

The chain links TRBV12-2 to TRBJ2-7; the table's D call TRBD2 went unverified against the DNA. TRBV12-2 is deemed a pseudogene. The CDR3 is made up of 14 amino acids. For the CDR3, the DNA is TGTGCAAGTCGCCCTCGGGTCTTTTCCTACGAGCAGTACTTC. Its translation: CASRPRVFSYEQYF.

This clone was counted only a few times. This chain joins TRBV28 and TRBJ2-2; D may be TRBD2 (5 bases). Between the trimmed V and J ends, which lost 1 base and 0 bases, there was a span of 9 bases. CDR1 is MDHEN, CDR2 SYDVKM, per germline. CDR3 length: 16 residues. The CDR3 nucleotides read TGTGCCAGCAGTTTATTGACTACCTCGAACACCGGGGAGCTGTTTTTT. It encodes CASSLLTTSNTGELFF.

This clone has just one count. One end of the junction does not line up with germline, which may come from a read error. V usage is TRBV6-1 and J usage is TRBJ2-1; 8 bases are shared with TRBD1. Germline V lookup: CDR1 MNHNS, CDR2 SASEGT. This CDR3 region has 14 residues. The CDR3 is CASSEAGTGAALVF. CDR3 DNA sequence: TGTGCCAGCAGTGAAGCGGGGACAGGTGCCGCCCTGGTCTTC.

V is TRBV28 and J is TRBJ1-2, with a tentative D call TRBD1 (5 bases). The germline V and J ends were trimmed by 2 bases and 2 bases, with 6 bases remaining between them. The CDR3 runs 13 residues. Germline loops: CDR1 MDHEN, CDR2 SYDVKM. CDR3 region: CASSLRQNYGYTF. The DNA of the CDR3 is TGTGCCAGCAGTTTACGACAGAACTATGGCTACACCTTC.

This clone appeared a few times. The rearrangement links TRBV12-2 to TRBJ2-5; the table's D call, TRBD2, was not checked against the DNA. TRBV12-2 is a listed pseudogene. This CDR3 has 16 residues. The chain's CDR3 is CASRFKVTSGQETQYF. The CDR3 bases are TGTGCAAGTCGCTTCAAGGTGACTAGCGGCCAAGAGACCCAGTACTTC.

V usage is TRBV7-2 and J usage is TRBJ2-1, with TRBD1 identical over 8 bases. The CDR3 runs to 13 residues. CDR1 and CDR2 from the germline V gene are SGHTA and FQGNSA. J gave up 7 bases and V 5 bases, and 4 bases lay outside the gene matches. CDR3 protein: CASSPGQVNEQFF. The CDR3 DNA reads as TGTGCCAGCAGCCCGGGACAGGTGAATGAGCAGTTCTTC.

The chain links TRBV3-1 (or the pseudogene TRBV3-2) to TRBJ2-7; 13 bases are shared with TRBD2. CDR1 and CDR2 (germline): LGHDT, YNNKEL (reference sequence). The CDR3 is made up of 15 amino acids. V lost 0 bases and J lost 6; bases outside the gene matches: 2. DNA for the CDR3: TGTGCCAGCAGCCAAGAACGACTAGCGGGAGGCGAGCAGTACTTC. This encodes CASSQERLAGGEQYF.

The rearrangement uses TRBV5-1 and TRBJ2-3, with 10 positions matching TRBD2. This CDR3 is 16 amino acids long. The J segment lost 3 bases and the V segment lost 4 bases, leaving 8 bases of the junction unmatched. The germline V gene encodes CDR1 SGHRS and CDR2 YFSETQ. The CDR3 DNA sequence: TGCGCCAGCAGCCCCCTCGGAGCGGGAGGGACAGATACGCAGTATTTT. It translates to CASSPLGAGGTDTQYF.

This clone was seen a few times. The CDR3 sequence is CATSEEREFSYEQYF. CDR3 DNA sequence: TGTGCCACCAGTGAGGAGCGGGAGTTCTCCTACGAGCAGTACTTC. The rearrangement joins TRBV15 to TRBJ2-7; TRBD2 matches at 8 bases. Germline V gene data show CDR1 as LNHNV and CDR2 as YYDKDF (reference sequence). There are 15 residues in the CDR3. With V trimmed by 6 bases and J by 0 bases, 7 bases remained unmatched. The entire variable domain, with the rest obtained from reference TRBV15 and TRBJ2-7, is as follows: DAMVIQNPRYQVTQFGKPVTLSCSQTLNHNVMYWYQQKSSQAPKLLFHYYDKDFNNEADTPDNFQSRRPNTSFCFLDIRSPGLGDTAMYLCATSEEREFSYEQYFGPGTRLTVT.

The chain links TRBV3-1 (or the pseudogene TRBV3-2) to TRBJ1-2; 9 bases are a match to TRBD1. The trim removed 1 base at V and 2 bases at J, leaving 5 bases unmatched. The germline V gene has CDR1 LGHDT and CDR2 YNNKEL (reference sequence). The CDR3 runs 16 residues. Written as DNA, the CDR3 is TGTGCCAGCAGCCAAGGGACAGGGGAAGGGAACTATGGCTACACCTTC. Encoded protein: CASSQGTGEGNYGYTF.

As for this clone: One end of the junction varies from germline; a read error may be responsible. The same CDR3 is also encoded by other DNA sequences in this sample. The chain joins TRBV6-5 to TRBJ1-4, with D possibly matching TRBD1 (6 bases). The CDR3 has 14 residues. Germline loops: CDR1 MNHEY, CDR2 SVGAGI. In nucleotides, the CDR3 is TGTGCCAGCAGTCCTAGGGGGGGAAATGAAAAGCTGTTTTTT. Protein product: CASSPRGGNEKLFF.

This chain connects TRBV30 to TRBJ2-7; possibly TRBD1 for D (6 bases). The CDR3 totals 13 residues. CDR1 and CDR2 from the germline V gene are GTSNPN and SVGIG (reference sequence). V was trimmed by 1 base and J by 2 bases, leaving 9 bases between them. The CDR3 DNA sequence: TGTGCCTGGAGTGAGGACAGACCCTACGAGCAGTACTTC. It codes for CAWSEDRPYEQYF.

The chain joins TRBV11-2 to TRBJ2-3, with a weak D call TRBD2 (6 bases). CDR1 SGHAT and CDR2 FQNNGV come from the germline V gene. The CDR3 length is 14 residues. V shed 3 bases and J shed 3 bases, with 10 bases lying between them. This CDR3 is CASSFSGATDTQYF. DNA for the CDR3: TGTGCCAGCAGCTTTAGCGGAGCGACAGATACGCAGTATTTT. The variable domain in full, completed from reference TRBV11-2 and TRBJ2-3, reads EAGVAQSPRYKIIEKRQSVAFWCNPISGHATLYWYQQILGQGPKLLIQFQNNGVVDDSQLPKDRFSAERLKGVDSTLKIQPAKLEDSAVYLCASSFSGATDTQYFGPGTRLTVL.

The chain is built from TRBV29-1 and TRBJ1-1; perhaps TRBD1 as D (6 bases). V was pared by 6 bases and J by 0 bases, with 11 bases between. The CDR3 sequence is 13 residues long. The germline CDR1 and CDR2 sequences are SQVTM and ANQGSEA. DNA for the CDR3: TGCAGCGTGAAGGGGGAAATGAACACTGAAGCTTTCTTT. It specifies CSVKGEMNTEAFF.

The V and J genes are TRBV2 and TRBJ2-7, with 7 bases fitting TRBD1. Germline V CDR1 and CDR2: SNHLY, FYNNEI. The CDR3 is 12 amino acids. The J segment lost 5 bases and the V segment lost 5 bases, leaving 3 bases of the junction unmatched. The CDR3 DNA sequence: TGTGCCAGCAGTAGGGACAGAAACGAGCAGTACTTC. It yields the protein CASSRDRNEQYF.

On this clone: Other nucleotide sequences from this sample produce the same CDR3. The chain couples TRBV6-5 to TRBJ1-1; 8 bases map to TRBD1. CDR1 and CDR2 (germline): MNHEY, SVGAGI. This CDR3 contains 14 residues. With 4 bases clipped from V and 3 bases from J, the junction kept 4 bases outside the gene matches. The CDR3: CASSSRGRDTEAFF. CDR3 nucleotide sequence: TGTGCCAGCAGTTCCAGGGGGCGGGACACTGAAGCTTTCTTT.